Listed below are T cell receptor beta chains from one sample, sequenced in a study of lymphopenia after photon versus proton radiotherapy. The data were produced by immunoSEQ multiplex PCR, yet TCRdb's version contains in-frame clones alone and is incomplete. Counted here are tens of thousands of clones, approximately 90% occurring once; the ten biggest clones make up about 3.1%. The sequences come from peripheral blood, collected from a patient treated with photon-based radiotherapy. All receptors come from a woman aged 65 to 85 with pancreatic cancer. Both conserved end residues are part of each CDR3. A D gene is named only where the DNA matches it firmly. Clone size is shown for a subset of rows, as once, few, many or a class of expanded clone.

TGTGCCAGCAGCTTAGTTGCTAGCGCCAGAGACTCAGATACGCAGTATTTT,CASSLVASARDSDTQYF,NA,TRBJ2-3,TRBV5-6,NA
TGTGCCAGCAGCAAAGTAACGGGAGGGTCCTCCTACGAGCAGTACTTC,CASSKVTGGSSYEQYF,NA,TRBJ2-7,TRBV21-1,NA
TGTGCCAGCAGCGAGTACAATGAGCAGTTCTTC,CASSEYNEQFF,once,TRBJ2-1,TRBV4-2,NA
TGTGCCAGCACCCCCATTACTAGGGGGTTGGTGGATACGCAGTATTTT,CASTPITRGLVDTQYF,NA,TRBJ2-3,TRBV9,NA
TGTGCCAGCTCCACACTGCCGGCTCGGGAGCAGTTCTTC,CASSTLPAREQFF,NA,TRBJ2-1,TRBV19,NA
TGTGCCAGCAGTGAGGGTTATCGAGTAGGAATGAACACTGAAGCTTTCTTT,CASSEGYRVGMNTEAFF,NA,TRBJ1-1,TRBV6-4,NA
TGTGCCACCAGCAGAGACCCCCCAGGGCCTACTGAAAAACTGTTTTTT,CATSRDPPGPTEKLFF,NA,TRBJ1-4,TRBV15,NA
TGTGCCAGCACCGTACCAACGGGGACAGGAGGCCAGGGAGAGACCCAGTACTTC,CASTVPTGTGGQGETQYF,NA,TRBJ2-5,TRBV28,TRBD1
TGTGCCAGCTCACCCGCTAGCGGAGTCTACAATGAGCAGTTCTTC,CASSPASGVYNEQFF,NA,TRBJ2-1,TRBV18,TRBD2
TGTGCCAGCAGTGGGACTAGCGTATGGGAGCAGTACTTC,CASSGTSVWEQYF,NA,TRBJ2-7,TRBV6-1,TRBD2
TGTGCCAGCAGCTTAGCGGCCAGGAACACTGAAGCTTTCTTT,CASSLAARNTEAFF,NA,TRBJ1-1,TRBV7-9,NA
TGTGCCAGCAGTGAAGCGCTTCTGGGGGAGCTGTTTTTT,CASSEALLGELFF,NA,TRBJ2-2,TRBV6-1,NA
TGTGCCACCGGATCGGGGGGTAGCGCAGATACGCAGTATTTT,CATGSGGSADTQYF,NA,TRBJ2-3,TRBV9,TRBD2
TGTGCCAGCAGCTTAGCTCCGGACGTCTATGGCTACACCTTC,CASSLAPDVYGYTF,NA,TRBJ1-2,TRBV7-2,NA
TGTGCCACCAGTCAAAACATAGCGGCCGATCACTACGAGCAGTACTTC,CATSQNIAADHYEQYF,NA,TRBJ2-7,TRBV15,NA
TGTGCCAGCAGTTCCCAAGCGGGCCCCTGGGGGTATGAGCAGTTCTTC,CASSSQAGPWGYEQFF,NA,TRBJ2-1,TRBV28,NA
TGTGCCATCAGCGAGGACAGGGGAAGTGGCTACACCTTC,CAISEDRGSGYTF,NA,TRBJ1-2,TRBV10-3,TRBD1
TGTGCCAGCAGCGTAGAGCGGCTCACAGATACGCAGTATTTT,CASSVERLTDTQYF,few,TRBJ2-3,TRBV9,NA
TGCGCCAGCAGCTTGGCTGGGGTAAGCGCGCACAATGAGCAGTTCTTC,CASSLAGVSAHNEQFF,NA,TRBJ2-1,TRBV5-1,NA
TGTGCCAGCTCACCGGGACAGGGCGCAGATACGCAGTATTTT,CASSPGQGADTQYF,NA,TRBJ2-3,TRBV18,TRBD1